This note documents a single TCR beta chain sequence. Antigen specificity is unknown. The sample comes from a study of cytomegalovirus exposure and HLA in healthy donors. PCR used 60 Vbeta primers and 13 Jbeta primers. The table came from immunoSEQ multiplex PCR; TCRdb's copy has only in-frame clones and leaves some out. The data show around 130,000 clones, roughly four fifths seen once. Germline V gives CDR1 SGHVS, CDR2 FQNEAQ. Trimming took 5 bases from V and 4 from J; bases not matched to a gene: 9. This CDR3 comprises 15 residues. Broader study findings: A later analysis linked more than 15,000 TCR beta sequences to HLA alleles at 0.05 false discovery rate.

The rearrangement links TRBV7-8 to TRBJ2-7, with 9 bases fitting TRBD2. Sequenced input: PBMCs. The receptor was derived from a boy aged 5 to 17 in good health and CMV-seronegative. In nucleotides, the CDR3 is TGTGCCAGCAGCCCGCCGGGACTAGCTTTTTACGAGCAGTACTTC. It yields the protein CASSPPGLAFYEQYF. The full variable domain, in which reference TRBV7-8 and TRBJ2-7 provide the parts outside the CDR3, is GAGVSQSPRYKVAKRGQDVALRCDPISGHVSLFWYQQALGQGPEFLTYFQNEAQLDKSGLPSDRFFAERPEGSVSTLKIQRTQQEDSAVYLCASSPPGLAFYEQYFGPGTRLTVT.